A selection of T cell receptor beta chains follows, all from one sample in a study of regulatory T cells in long-lasting Graves disease. TCRdb independently ran MiXCR on the multiplex PCR reads; one entry per CDR3 protein. The table records about 450,000 distinct CDR3 sequences, about 14% of them present only once. The sample was also reused in another study, on T cells in Graves' hyperthyroidism and ophthalmopathy.

The sequences come from peripheral blood mononuclear cells (PBMCs), collected at new diagnosis, from a patient treated with antithyroid drugs. The receptors here all came from a woman between 50 and 59 years old with Graves disease. Each CDR3 is given with its conserved first and last residue. The D gene is left open where the match is weak. Rows give clone size only sometimes, using once, few, many, or a class for an expanded clone.

size: NA
J: TRBJ2-1
D: TRBD2
V: TRBV3-1
DNA: TGTGCCAGCAGCTCCCAGGGGAGACTAGCGGGAGGAAATGAGCAGTTCTTC
CDR3: CASSSQGRLAGGNEQFF

size: many
J: TRBJ2-1
D: NA
V: TRBV12-5
DNA: TGTGCTAGTGGCGCCCGGGGAGCCCCAAACCTGTTTGGGTGCCAGTTCTTC
CDR3: CASGARGAPNLFGCQFF

size: NA
J: TRBJ1-4
D: TRBD1
V: TRBV12-3/TRBV12-4
DNA: TGTGCCAGCAGTTTCCTGGGCGGCTACCGGGACAGGGCTGAAAAACTGTTTTTT
CDR3: CASSFLGGYRDRAEKLFF

size: NA
J: TRBJ2-1
D: NA
V: TRBV18
DNA: TGTGCCAGCTCACCAGCTGGCCCCAGAGGTGAGCAGTTCTTC
CDR3: CASSPAGPRGEQFF

size: NA
J: TRBJ2-1
D: TRBD2
V: TRBV28
DNA: TGTGCCAGCAGTTCCCCGACTAGCGGGATGTACAATGAGCAGTTCTTC
CDR3: CASSSPTSGMYNEQFF

size: NA
J: TRBJ1-1
D: TRBD1
V: TRBV18
DNA: TGTGCCAGCTCACCGGGGACAGACACTGAAGCTTTCTTT
CDR3: CASSPGTDTEAFF

size: NA
J: TRBJ2-3
D: NA
V: TRBV7-2
DNA: TGTGCCAGCAGCTTAGGTCACAGGCCCACAGATACGCAGTATTTT
CDR3: CASSLGHRPTDTQYF

size: NA
J: TRBJ2-2
D: TRBD2
V: TRBV7-8
DNA: TGTGCCAGCAGCTTAATCGGGAGGCTCTTGACCGGGGAGCTGTTTTTT
CDR3: CASSLIGRLLTGELFF

size: many
J: TRBJ1-1
D: TRBD1
V: TRBV9
DNA: TGTGCCAGCAGTACCGCGGGCGGACAGGGGGACACTGAAGCTTTCTTT
CDR3: CASSTAGGQGDTEAFF

size: many
J: TRBJ1-5
D: NA
V: TRBV12-3/TRBV12-4
DNA: TGTGCCAGCAGCCCGACAGGTTATCAGCCCCAGCATTTT
CDR3: CASSPTGYQPQHF

size: many
J: TRBJ2-3
D: NA
V: TRBV3-1
DNA: TGTGCCAGCAGCGAAGCGGACCGCACAGATACGCAGTATTTT
CDR3: CASSEADRTDTQYF

size: few
J: TRBJ2-2
D: TRBD2
V: TRBV30
DNA: TGTGCCTGGTCTAGCGGGAGGGCCGGCGGGGAGCTGTTTTTT
CDR3: CAWSSGRAGGELFF

size: many
J: TRBJ2-3
D: TRBD1
V: TRBV30
DNA: TGTGCCTGGAGTGACCCACAGGGGTATGCAGATACGCAGTATTTT
CDR3: CAWSDPQGYADTQYF

size: many
J: TRBJ2-7
D: TRBD2
V: TRBV7-8
DNA: TGTGCCAGCAGCTTAGTGGCGGGAGATTACTTGGGGGAAGGAGAGGAGCAGTACTTC
CDR3: CASSLVAGDYLGEGEEQYF

size: few
J: TRBJ1-1
D: NA
V: TRBV13
DNA: TGTGCCAGCAGCCAAGGGAGAGGGTACACTGAAGCTTTCTTT
CDR3: CASSQGRGYTEAFF

size: many
J: TRBJ2-7
D: TRBD2
V: TRBV6-2/TRBV6-3
DNA: TGTGCCAGCAGTTACCGGGAGGGCCTGGAGGAGCAGTACTTC
CDR3: CASSYREGLEEQYF

size: many
J: TRBJ2-5
D: TRBD1
V: TRBV11-2
DNA: TGTGCCAGCAACCGGGACAGCGTCCAAGAGACCCAGTACTTC
CDR3: CASNRDSVQETQYF

size: NA
J: TRBJ1-4
D: TRBD1
V: TRBV7-9
DNA: TGTGCCAGCAGCTTATCCTGGACAGGGGGCGTAACTAATGAAAAACTGTTTTTT
CDR3: CASSLSWTGGVTNEKLFF

size: many
J: TRBJ2-1
D: TRBD2
V: TRBV9
DNA: TGTGCCAGCAGTACCAGCGGGAGCATGAATGAGCAGTTCTTC
CDR3: CASSTSGSMNEQFF

size: few
J: TRBJ2-6
D: TRBD1
V: TRBV9
DNA: TGTGCCAGCTTGAAGGGGGACAGACCCTCTGGGGCCAACGTCCTGACTTTC
CDR3: CASLKGDRPSGANVLTF

size: NA
J: TRBJ1-2
D: NA
V: TRBV5-4
DNA: TGTGCCAGCAGCTTGGACTGGAACTATGGCTACACCTTC
CDR3: CASSLDWNYGYTF

size: many
J: TRBJ1-1
D: NA
V: TRBV15
DNA: TGTGCCACCAGCAGAGGGACGGCAAACACTGAAGCTTTCTTT
CDR3: CATSRGTANTEAFF

size: NA
J: TRBJ2-2
D: TRBD1
V: TRBV27
DNA: TGTGCCAGCAGGTCGAGGGGGCTGACCGGGGAGCTGTTTTTT
CDR3: CASRSRGLTGELFF

size: few
J: TRBJ2-7
D: TRBD2
V: TRBV28
DNA: TGTGCCAGCACCCTCCGGACTAGCGGAACCTACGAGCAGTACTTC
CDR3: CASTLRTSGTYEQYF

size: many
J: TRBJ2-7
D: NA
V: TRBV27
DNA: TGTGCCAGCAGTTCCAAACGACAGGGAGGTGTGTACGAGCAGTACTTC
CDR3: CASSSKRQGGVYEQYF

size: NA
J: TRBJ1-1
D: NA
V: TRBV7-9
DNA: TGTGCCAGCAGTGTGGGGACACCTGAAGCTTTCTTT
CDR3: CASSVGTPEAFF

size: many
J: TRBJ2-3
D: NA
V: TRBV11-2
DNA: TGTGCCAGCAGCTTAGAGTGGCAGGGAGATACGCAGTATTTT
CDR3: CASSLEWQGDTQYF

size: many
J: TRBJ1-1
D: NA
V: TRBV12-3/TRBV12-4
DNA: TGTGCCAGCAGTTTGAGTGGGTCTCGGAACACTGAAGCTTTCTTT
CDR3: CASSLSGSRNTEAFF

size: many
J: TRBJ2-6
D: NA
V: TRBV28
DNA: TGTGCCAGCAGTTTGGAGTTCTCTGGGGCCAACGTCCTGACTTTC
CDR3: CASSLEFSGANVLTF